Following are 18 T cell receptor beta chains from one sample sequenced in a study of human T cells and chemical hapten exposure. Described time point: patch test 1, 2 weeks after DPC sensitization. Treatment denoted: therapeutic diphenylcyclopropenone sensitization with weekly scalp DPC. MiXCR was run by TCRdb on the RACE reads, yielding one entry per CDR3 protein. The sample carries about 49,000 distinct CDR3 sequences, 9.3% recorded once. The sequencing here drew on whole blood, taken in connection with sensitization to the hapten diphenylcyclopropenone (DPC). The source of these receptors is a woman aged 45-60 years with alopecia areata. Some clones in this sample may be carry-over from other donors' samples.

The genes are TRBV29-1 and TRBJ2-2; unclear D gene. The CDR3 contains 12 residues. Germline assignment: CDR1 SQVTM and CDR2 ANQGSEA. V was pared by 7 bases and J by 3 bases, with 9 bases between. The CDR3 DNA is TGCAGCGCCCGTTTTTACACCGGGGAGCTGTTTTTT. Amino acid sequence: CSARFYTGELFF.

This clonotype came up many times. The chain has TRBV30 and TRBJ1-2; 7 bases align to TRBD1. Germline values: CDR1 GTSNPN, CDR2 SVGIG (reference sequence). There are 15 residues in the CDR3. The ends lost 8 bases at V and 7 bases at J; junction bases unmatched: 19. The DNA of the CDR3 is TGTGCCGGGGACATGAGATCGACAGGGACCGGTGGCTACACCTTC. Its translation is CAGDMRSTGTGGYTF.

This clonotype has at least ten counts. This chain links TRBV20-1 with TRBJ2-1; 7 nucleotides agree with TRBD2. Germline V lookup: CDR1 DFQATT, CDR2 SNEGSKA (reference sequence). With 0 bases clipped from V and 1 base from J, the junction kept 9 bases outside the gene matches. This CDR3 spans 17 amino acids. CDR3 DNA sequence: TGCAGTGCTAGAGATTATCGGGCTAGCGGATCCTACAATGAGCAGTTCTTC. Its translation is CSARDYRASGSYNEQFF.

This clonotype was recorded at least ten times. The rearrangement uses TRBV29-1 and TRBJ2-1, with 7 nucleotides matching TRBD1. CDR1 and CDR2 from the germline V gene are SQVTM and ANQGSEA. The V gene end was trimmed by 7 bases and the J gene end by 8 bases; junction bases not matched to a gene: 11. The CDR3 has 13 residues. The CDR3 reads CSGAKGAQDEQFF. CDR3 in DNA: TGCAGCGGAGCGAAGGGGGCGCAGGATGAGCAGTTCTTC.

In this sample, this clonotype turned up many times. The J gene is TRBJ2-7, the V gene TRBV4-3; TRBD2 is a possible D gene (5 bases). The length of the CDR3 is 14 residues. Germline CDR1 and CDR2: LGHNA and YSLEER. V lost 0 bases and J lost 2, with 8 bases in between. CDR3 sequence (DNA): TGCGCCAGCAGCCAAGAGTTCGGGACCTACGAGCAGTACTTC. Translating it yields CASSQEFGTYEQYF.

This CDR3 is CASSGIRQGALGTEAFF. CDR3 nucleotide sequence: TGTGCCAGCAGCGGAATCCGACAGGGGGCATTGGGCACTGAAGCTTTCTTT. The chain carries TRBV6-6 and TRBJ1-1; 10 bases agree with TRBD1. The junction had 14 bases not matched to a gene; V was cut back by 6 bases and J by 4 bases. This CDR3 region has 17 residues. CDR1 MNHNY and CDR2 SVGAGI come from the germline V gene (reference sequence).

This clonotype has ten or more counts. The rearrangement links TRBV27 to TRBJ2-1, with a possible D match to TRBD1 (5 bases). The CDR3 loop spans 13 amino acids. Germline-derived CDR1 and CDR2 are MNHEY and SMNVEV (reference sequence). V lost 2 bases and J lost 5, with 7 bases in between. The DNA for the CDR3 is TGTGCCAGCAGTTTAAAGACAGACAATGAGCAGTTCTTC. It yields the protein CASSLKTDNEQFF.

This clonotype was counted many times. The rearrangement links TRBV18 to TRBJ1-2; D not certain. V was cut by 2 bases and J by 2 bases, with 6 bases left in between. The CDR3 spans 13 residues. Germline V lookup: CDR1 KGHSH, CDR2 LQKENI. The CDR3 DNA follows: TGTGCCAGCTCACCAAGAGACAACTATGGCTACACCTTC. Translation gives CASSPRDNYGYTF.

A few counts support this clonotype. The CDR3 coding sequence is TGTGCCAGCAGCAATGACAGGGGGCGATGGCAGTATTTT. This encodes CASSNDRGRWQYF. The J gene is TRBJ2-3, the V gene TRBV14; 10 bases are shared with TRBD1. The CDR3 totals 13 residues. Looked up from germline, CDR1 is SGHDN and CDR2 is FVKESK. Trimming cost V 5 bases and J 11 bases; bases outside gene matches: 7.

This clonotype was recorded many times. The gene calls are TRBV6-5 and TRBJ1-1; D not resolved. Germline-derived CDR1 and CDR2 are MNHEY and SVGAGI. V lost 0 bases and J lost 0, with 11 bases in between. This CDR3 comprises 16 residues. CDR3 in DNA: TGTGCCAGCAGTTACTCTGGGGAGGGAATGAACACTGAAGCTTTCTTT. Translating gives CASSYSGEGMNTEAFF.

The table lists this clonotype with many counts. CDR3 nucleotide sequence: TGTGCCAGCAGCCAATCAGGAGCGGGAGAAGCCGAGCAGTACTTC. Translation gives CASSQSGAGEAEQYF. The V call is TRBV7-8, the J call TRBJ2-7; TRBD2 agrees at 8 bases. Germline lookup yields CDR1 SGHVS and CDR2 FQNEAQ. Germline trimming cut 5 bases from V and 6 bases from J; bases unmatched to any gene: 12. The CDR3 totals 15 residues.

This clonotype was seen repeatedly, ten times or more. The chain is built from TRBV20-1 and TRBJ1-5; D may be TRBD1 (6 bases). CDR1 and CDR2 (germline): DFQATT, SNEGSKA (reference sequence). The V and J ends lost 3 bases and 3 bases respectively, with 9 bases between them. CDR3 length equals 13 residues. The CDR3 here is CSARRDNNQPQHF. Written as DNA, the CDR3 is TGCAGTGCTAGGCGGGACAACAATCAGCCCCAGCATTTT.

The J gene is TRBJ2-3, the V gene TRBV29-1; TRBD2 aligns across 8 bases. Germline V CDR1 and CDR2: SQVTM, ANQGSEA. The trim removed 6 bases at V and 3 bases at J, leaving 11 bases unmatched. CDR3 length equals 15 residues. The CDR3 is CSVGERAGETDTQYF. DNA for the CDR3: TGCAGCGTGGGGGAACGAGCGGGAGAAACAGATACGCAGTATTTT.

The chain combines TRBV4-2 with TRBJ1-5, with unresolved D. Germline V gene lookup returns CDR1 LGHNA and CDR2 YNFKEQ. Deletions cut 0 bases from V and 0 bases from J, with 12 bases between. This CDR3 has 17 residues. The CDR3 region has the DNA TGTGCCAGCAGCCAAGATATCAGGCGGAGTAGCAATCAGCCCCAGCATTTT. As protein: CASSQDIRRSSNQPQHF.

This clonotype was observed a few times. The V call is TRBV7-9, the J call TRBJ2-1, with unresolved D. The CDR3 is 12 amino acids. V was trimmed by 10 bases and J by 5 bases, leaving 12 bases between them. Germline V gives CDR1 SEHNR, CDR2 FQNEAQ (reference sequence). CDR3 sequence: CATRTANNEQFF. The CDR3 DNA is TGTGCCACCCGGACGGCAAACAATGAGCAGTTCTTC.

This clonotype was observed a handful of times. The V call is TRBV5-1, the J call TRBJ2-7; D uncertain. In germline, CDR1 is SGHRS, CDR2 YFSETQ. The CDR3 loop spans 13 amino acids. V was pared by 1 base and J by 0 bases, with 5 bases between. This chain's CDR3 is CASSLHDSYEQYF. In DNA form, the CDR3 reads TGCGCCAGCAGCTTGCACGACTCCTACGAGCAGTACTTC.

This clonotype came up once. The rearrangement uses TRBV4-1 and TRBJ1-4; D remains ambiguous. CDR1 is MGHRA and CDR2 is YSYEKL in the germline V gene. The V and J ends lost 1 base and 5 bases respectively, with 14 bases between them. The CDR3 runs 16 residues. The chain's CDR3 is CASSQVELESNEKLFF. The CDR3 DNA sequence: TGCGCCAGCAGCCAAGTAGAGTTGGAATCCAATGAAAAACTGTTTTTT.

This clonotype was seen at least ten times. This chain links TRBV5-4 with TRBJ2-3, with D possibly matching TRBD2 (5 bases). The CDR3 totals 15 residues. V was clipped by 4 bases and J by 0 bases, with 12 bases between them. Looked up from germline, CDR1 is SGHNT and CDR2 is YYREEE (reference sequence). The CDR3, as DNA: TGTGCCAGCAGCCCAACGACTATTAGCACAGATACGCAGTATTTT. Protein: CASSPTTISTDTQYF.